The TCR beta chain under discussion was sequenced for a study of cytomegalovirus exposure and HLA in healthy donors. The PCR employed 60 Vbeta primers together with 13 Jbeta primers. The table came from immunoSEQ multiplex PCR; TCRdb's copy has only in-frame clones and leaves some out. The repertoire consists of some 160,000 clones, with 60% to 80% occurring once and the leading ten covering under 1.5%. CDR3 length: 13 amino acids. Looked up from germline, CDR1 is SQVTM and CDR2 is ANQGSEA. V lost 4 bases to trimming and J lost 8 bases, with 15 bases between them. Study-level points and caveats: Analyses of presence/absence relied on an assumption of roughly uniform sequencing depth across donors. Other equally common chains were less clonally expanded than HLA-associated TCR beta chains, a later analysis showed. Through in vitro validation, a few CMV-associated chains were shown to be specific for CMV antigens.

On this clone: No antigen is known for it.

All the people who gave samples were healthy bone marrow donors. Material for sequencing was PBMCs. This clonotype originated in a woman aged 25 to 39 in good health and CMV-seronegative. V and J are TRBV29-1 and TRBJ1-3; no clear D gene. CDR3: CSVAPQRQDTIYF. As DNA, the CDR3 is TGCAGCGTTGCTCCACAAAGACAAGACACCATATATTTT.